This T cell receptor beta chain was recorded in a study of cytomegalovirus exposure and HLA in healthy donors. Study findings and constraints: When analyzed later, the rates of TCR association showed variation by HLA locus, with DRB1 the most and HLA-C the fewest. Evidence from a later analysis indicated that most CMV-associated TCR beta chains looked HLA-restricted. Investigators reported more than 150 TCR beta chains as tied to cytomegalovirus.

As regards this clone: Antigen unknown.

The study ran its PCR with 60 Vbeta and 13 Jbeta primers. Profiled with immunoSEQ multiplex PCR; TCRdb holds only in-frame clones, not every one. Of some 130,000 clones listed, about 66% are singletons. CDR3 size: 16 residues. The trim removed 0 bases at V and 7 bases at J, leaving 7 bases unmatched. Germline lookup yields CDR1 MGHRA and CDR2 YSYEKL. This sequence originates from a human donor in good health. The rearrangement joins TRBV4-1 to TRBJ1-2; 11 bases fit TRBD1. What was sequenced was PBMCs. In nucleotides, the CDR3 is TGCGCCAGCAGCCAAGATCGGGACAGGGGGTTTAGTGGCTACACCTTC. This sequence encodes CASSQDRDRGFSGYTF.